This T cell receptor beta chain was retrieved from a study of shared clonotypes between healthy human individuals. Germline CDR1 reads SNHLY; CDR2 reads FYNNEI. The CDR3 totals 11 residues. V gave up 5 bases and J gave up 3 bases, with 5 bases separating them. Some clones are missing from TCRdb's copy, which holds only in-frame ones; the method was immunoSEQ multiplex PCR. The data contain roughly 2.5 million clones, just over 90% of them seen just once; the ten biggest clones take up roughly 0.13%. This chain links TRBV2 with TRBJ2-7; no firm D call. The clonotype was recovered from a man younger than 35 in good health. Sequences were obtained from naive CD4+ T cells sorted from blood. Subset meaning: CD45RA+ positively selected. The CDR3 sequence is CASSTFYEQYF. The DNA for the CDR3 is TGTGCCAGCAGTACGTTCTACGAGCAGTACTTC.